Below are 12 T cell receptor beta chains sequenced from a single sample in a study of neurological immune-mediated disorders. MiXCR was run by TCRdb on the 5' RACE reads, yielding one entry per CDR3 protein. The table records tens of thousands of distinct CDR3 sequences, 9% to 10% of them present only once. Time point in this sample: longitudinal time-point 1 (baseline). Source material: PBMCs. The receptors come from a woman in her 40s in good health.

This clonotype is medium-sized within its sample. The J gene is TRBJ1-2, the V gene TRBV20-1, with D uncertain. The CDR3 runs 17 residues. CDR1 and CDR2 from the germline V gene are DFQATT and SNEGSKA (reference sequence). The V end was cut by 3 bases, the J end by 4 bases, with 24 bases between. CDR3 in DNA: TGCAGTGCTAGGCCCCCTTTTGTGTGGGAACGGAGCTATGGCTACACCTTC. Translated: CSARPPFVWERSYGYTF.

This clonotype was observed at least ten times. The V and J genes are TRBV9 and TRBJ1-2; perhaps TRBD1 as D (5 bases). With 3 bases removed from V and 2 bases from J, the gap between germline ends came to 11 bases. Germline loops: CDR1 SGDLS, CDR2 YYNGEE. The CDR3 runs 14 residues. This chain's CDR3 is CASSGQGINYGYTF. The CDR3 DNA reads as TGTGCCAGCAGCGGCCAGGGCATCAACTATGGCTACACCTTC.

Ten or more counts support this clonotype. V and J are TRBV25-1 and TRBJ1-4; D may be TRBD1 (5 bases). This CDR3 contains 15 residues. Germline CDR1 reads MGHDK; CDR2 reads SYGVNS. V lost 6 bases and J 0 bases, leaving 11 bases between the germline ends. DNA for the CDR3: TGTGCCAGCAGAGCCTTGACAGCAACTAATGAAAAACTGTTTTTT. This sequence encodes CASRALTATNEKLFF.

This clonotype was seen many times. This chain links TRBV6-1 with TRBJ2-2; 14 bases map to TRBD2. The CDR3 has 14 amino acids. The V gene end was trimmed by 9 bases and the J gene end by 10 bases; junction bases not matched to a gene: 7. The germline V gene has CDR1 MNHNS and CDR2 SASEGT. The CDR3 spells CASGTSGGYAELFF. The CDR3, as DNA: TGTGCCAGTGGGACTAGCGGGGGATATGCGGAGCTGTTTTTT.

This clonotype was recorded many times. The CDR3 DNA is TGTGCCAGCAGCTTAGTTTGGTTAGTAGCGGGAGGCTACAATGAGCAGTTCTTC. Translated: CASSLVWLVAGGYNEQFF. The rearrangement uses TRBV7-2 and TRBJ2-1; 10 nucleotides agree with TRBD2. Germline assignment: CDR1 SGHTA and CDR2 FQGNSA. The V and J ends lost 1 base and 3 bases, in that order; junction bases with no gene match: 9. The length of the CDR3 is 18 residues.

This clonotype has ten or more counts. The DNA for the CDR3 is TGCAGTGCCCAAAGCCCGGGGAACACTGAAGCTTTCTTT. This gives the protein CSAQSPGNTEAFF. The genes are TRBV20-1 and TRBJ1-1, with no clear D. The V gene's germline CDR1 is DFQATT and CDR2 SNEGSKA (reference sequence). V was trimmed by 6 bases and J by 1 base, leaving 12 bases between them. The CDR3 extends over 13 amino acids.

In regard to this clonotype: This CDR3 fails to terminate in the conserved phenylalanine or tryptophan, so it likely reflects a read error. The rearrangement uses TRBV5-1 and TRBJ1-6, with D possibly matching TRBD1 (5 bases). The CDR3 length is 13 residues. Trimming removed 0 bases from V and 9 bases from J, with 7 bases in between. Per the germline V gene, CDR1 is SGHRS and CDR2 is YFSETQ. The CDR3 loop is CASSLGGGSPLHS. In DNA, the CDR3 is TGCGCCAGCAGCTTGGGGGGGGGTTCACCCCTCCACTCT.

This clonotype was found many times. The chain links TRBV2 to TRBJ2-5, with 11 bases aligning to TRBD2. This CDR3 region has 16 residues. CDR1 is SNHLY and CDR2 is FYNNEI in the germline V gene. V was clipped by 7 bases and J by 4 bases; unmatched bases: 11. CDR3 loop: CASKENSGGAGETQYF. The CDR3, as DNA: TGTGCCAGCAAAGAAAATAGCGGGGGGGCCGGAGAGACCCAGTACTTC.

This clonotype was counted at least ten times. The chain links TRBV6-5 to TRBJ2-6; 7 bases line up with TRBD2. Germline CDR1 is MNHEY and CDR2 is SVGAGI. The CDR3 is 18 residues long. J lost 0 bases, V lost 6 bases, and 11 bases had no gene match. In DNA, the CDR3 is TGTGCCAGCAGCAGCGGGATGGGACGCAACTCTGGGGCCAACGTCCTGACTTTC. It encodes CASSSGMGRNSGANVLTF.

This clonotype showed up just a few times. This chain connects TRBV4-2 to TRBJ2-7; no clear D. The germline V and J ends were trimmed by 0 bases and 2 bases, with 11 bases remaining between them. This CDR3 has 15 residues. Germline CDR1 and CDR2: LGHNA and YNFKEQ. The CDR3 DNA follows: TGTGCCAGCAGCCAAGATGGAGTCGGACCCTACGAGCAGTACTTC. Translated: CASSQDGVGPYEQYF.

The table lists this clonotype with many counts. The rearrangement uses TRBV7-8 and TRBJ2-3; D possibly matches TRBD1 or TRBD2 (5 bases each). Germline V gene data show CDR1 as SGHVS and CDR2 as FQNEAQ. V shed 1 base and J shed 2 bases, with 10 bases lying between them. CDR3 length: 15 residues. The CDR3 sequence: CASSLGGSATDTQYF. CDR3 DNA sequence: TGTGCCAGCAGCTTAGGGGGGTCCGCCACAGATACGCAGTATTTT.

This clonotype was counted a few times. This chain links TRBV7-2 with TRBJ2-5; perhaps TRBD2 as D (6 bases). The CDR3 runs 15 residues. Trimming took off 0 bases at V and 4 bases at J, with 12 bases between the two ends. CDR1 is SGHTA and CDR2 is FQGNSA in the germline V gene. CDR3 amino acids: CASSLAGGILETQYF. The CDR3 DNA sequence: TGTGCCAGCAGCTTAGCGGGGGGTATTTTAGAGACCCAGTACTTC.